The table lists the clone carrying this T cell receptor (beta chain) with a count of one. Its antigen is not known. Compared with germline, one end of the junction differs, possibly owing to a read error. The sample belongs to a study of cytomegalovirus exposure and HLA in healthy donors. Study outcomes and limitations: A reported reduction in N-insertions relative to the approximately 670-donor mean was seen in an Asian-associated ancestry cluster in a later analysis.

PCR employed 60 Vbeta and 13 Jbeta primers. In the original workflow: Unique TCR beta chains totaled around 86 million in a later count, with roughly 11 million of them shared. This table comes from immunoSEQ multiplex PCR, and its TCRdb copy is limited to in-frame clones, with some not included. V and J calls and clone size are copied from that table; D and trimming were computed from the DNA. The sample contains approximately 140,000 clones, around 78% of which appear only once. The CDR3 is made up of 15 amino acids. CDR1 and CDR2 (germline): MDHEN, SYDVKM. This receptor was identified in a woman aged 45-60 years in good health and CMV-seronegative. The chain is built from TRBV28 and TRBJ2-7; 8 positions agree with TRBD1. Source material: PBMCs. The CDR3 is CASSFPGTGSHEQYF. CDR3 coding DNA: TGTGCCAGCAGTTTCCCCGGGACAGGCTCCCACGAGCAGTACTTC.